The 16 T cell receptor beta chains given below trace back to one sample, sequenced in a study of OX40 agonist ivuxolimab in advanced cancers. Repertoires were generated with immunoSEQ multiplex PCR, while TCRdb's copy carries only in-frame clones and drops some. The table lists fewer than 65,000 clones, about four fifths of them singletons. Source: CD4+ or CD8+ T cells sorted from blood, taken in a trial of the OX40 agonist ivuxolimab. The receptors were gathered from an adult with an advanced solid tumor such as melanoma, head and neck, liver or kidney cancer.

The chain has TRBV5-5 and TRBJ2-5; a weak D match, TRBD2 (5 bases). Germline V CDR1 and CDR2: SGHKS, YYEKEE (reference sequence). Trimming took 3 bases from V and 3 from J, leaving 9 bases between them. The CDR3 extends over 13 amino acids. CDR3 in DNA: TGTGCCAGCAGCTCACTAGTGGAAGAGACCCAGTACTTC. Protein product: CASSSLVEETQYF.

The gene calls are TRBV7-8 and TRBJ1-5; D possibly corresponds to TRBD1 (5 bases). The CDR3 loop spans 15 amino acids. Germline V gene lookup returns CDR1 SGHVS and CDR2 FQNEAQ. V was clipped by 1 base and J by 5 bases, with 12 bases between them. This chain's CDR3 is CASSLGGTEYQPQHF. In DNA, the CDR3 is TGTGCCAGCAGCTTAGGAGGGACGGAGTATCAGCCCCAGCATTTT.

This clone has just one count. V usage is TRBV5-1 and J usage is TRBJ1-2, with D perhaps matching TRBD1 (5 bases). This CDR3 comprises 14 residues. Germline V gene data show CDR1 as SGHRS and CDR2 as YFSETQ. Trimming took 0 bases from V and 4 from J, leaving 10 bases between them. This CDR3 is CASSLVPGTYGYTF. Written as DNA, the CDR3 is TGCGCCAGCAGCTTGGTTCCAGGGACCTATGGCTACACCTTC.

The genes are TRBV29-1 and TRBJ1-1; D remains ambiguous. The CDR3 runs to 13 residues. Germline loops: CDR1 SQVTM, CDR2 ANQGSEA. V was shortened by 4 bases and J by 3 bases, with 12 bases between the two germline ends. CDR3 protein: CSVGEEQDTEAFF. The CDR3 nucleotides are TGCAGCGTTGGGGAAGAGCAGGACACTGAAGCTTTCTTT.

The chain carries TRBV10-2 and TRBJ2-1; TRBD2 matches at 10 bases. This CDR3 is 14 amino acids long. The ends lost 4 bases at V and 6 bases at J; junction bases unmatched: 3. Germline V gene sequence: CDR1 WSHSY, CDR2 SAAADI. The CDR3 is CASSGLAGGNEQFF. In nucleotides, the CDR3 is TGCGCCAGCAGTGGGTTAGCGGGGGGCAATGAGCAGTTCTTC.

This chain joins TRBV5-5 and TRBJ2-7; possibly TRBD1 for D (5 bases). Germline V CDR1 and CDR2: SGHKS, YYEKEE (reference sequence). The CDR3 is 12 residues long. Trimming shortened V by 3 bases and J by 4 bases, and 8 bases separated the two germline ends. The CDR3 region has the DNA TGTGCCAGCAGCTCGGACACATACGAGCAGTACTTC. Its translation is CASSSDTYEQYF.

V gene TRBV5-4 combines with J gene TRBJ2-3; 9 positions match TRBD2. The CDR3 covers 18 residues. Germline assignment: CDR1 SGHNT and CDR2 YYREEE (reference sequence). With V trimmed by 7 bases and J by 0 bases, 15 bases remained unmatched. The CDR3 reads CASPVILAGDSSTDTQYF. In DNA, the CDR3 is TGTGCCAGCCCCGTAATACTAGCGGGTGATTCTAGCACAGATACGCAGTATTTT.

This sequence joins TRBV11-2 and TRBJ2-4; D is possibly TRBD1 (5 bases). V lost 8 bases, J lost 0 bases, and 11 bases lay in between. The CDR3 length is 14 residues. Per germline, CDR1 SGHAT and CDR2 FQNNGV. The CDR3 bases are TGTGCCAGCGGCACAGGAGTAGCCAAAAACATTCAGTACTTC. Protein: CASGTGVAKNIQYF. Together with reference TRBV11-2 and TRBJ2-4, the CDR3 gives the full variable domain: EAGVAQSPRYKIIEKRQSVAFWCNPISGHATLYWYQQILGQGPKLLIQFQNNGVVDDSQLPKDRFSAERLKGVDSTLKIQPAKLEDSAVYLCASGTGVAKNIQYFGAGTRLSVL.

This rearrangement joins TRBV5-5 to TRBJ2-3; possibly TRBD2 for D (5 bases). Trimming removed 4 bases from V and 3 bases from J, with 15 bases in between. There are 15 residues in the CDR3. Germline CDR1 reads SGHKS; CDR2 reads YYEKEE (reference sequence). CDR3 loop: CASSPQEVETDTQYF. The CDR3 DNA is TGTGCCAGCAGCCCGCAGGAGGTCGAGACAGATACGCAGTATTTT.

J is TRBJ1-5 and V is TRBV5-6, with a possible D match to TRBD1 (6 bases). This CDR3 is built from 14 residues. Between the trimmed V and J ends, which lost 0 bases and 5 bases, there was a span of 9 bases. CDR1 and CDR2 (germline): SGHDT, YYEEEE. CDR3 bases: TGTGCCAGCAGCTTGGCCGGGGGGCATCAGCCCCAGCATTTT. Encoded protein: CASSLAGGHQPQHF.

The rearrangement uses TRBV19 and TRBJ2-7; 9 bases align to TRBD1. Per the germline V gene, CDR1 is LNHDA and CDR2 is SQIVND (reference sequence). The V gene end was trimmed by 4 bases and the J gene end by 2 bases; junction bases not matched to a gene: 6. The CDR3 has 15 residues. CDR3 loop: CASSTTGTGTYEQYF. DNA for the CDR3: TGTGCCAGTAGTACGACCGGGACAGGGACCTACGAGCAGTACTTC.

V gene TRBV5-8 combines with J gene TRBJ1-2; D is unclear. Germline CDR1 and CDR2: SGHTS and YDEGEE. CDR3 size: 13 residues. V lost 1 base to trimming and J lost 6 bases, with 10 bases between them. In DNA, the CDR3 is TGTGCCAGCAGCTTGAGGCAAAGTCATGGCTACACCTTC. Translating gives CASSLRQSHGYTF. Combining the CDR3 with reference TRBV5-8 and TRBJ1-2 gives the whole variable domain EAGVTQSPTHLIKTRGQQATLRCSPISGHTSVYWYQQALGLGLQFLLWYDEGEERNRGNFPPRFSGRQFPNYSSELNVNALELEDSALYLCASSLRQSHGYTFGSGTRLTVV.

The rearrangement uses TRBV5-1 and TRBJ2-5, with D possibly called TRBD1 or TRBD2 (5 bases each). Germline values: CDR1 SGHRS, CDR2 YFSETQ. The CDR3 spans 14 residues. V lost 4 bases to trimming and J lost 1 base, with 11 bases between them. CDR3 nucleotides: TGCGCCAGCAGCGGAAGGGACGGCCAAGAGACCCAGTACTTC. It encodes CASSGRDGQETQYF.

This clone was picked up a small number of times. This chain connects TRBV19 to TRBJ1-1; no reliable D call. Germline assignment: CDR1 LNHDA and CDR2 SQIVND (reference sequence). This CDR3 contains 15 residues. Trimming shortened V by 7 bases and J by 8 bases, and 23 bases separated the two germline ends. This CDR3 is CASTQSPRESREAFF. Here the CDR3 DNA reads TGTGCCAGTACCCAATCCCCACGGGAAAGCCGCGAAGCTTTCTTT.

The genes are TRBV7-8 and TRBJ2-1, with TRBD2 matching 7 bases. CDR1 is SGHVS and CDR2 is FQNEAQ in the germline V gene. The J segment lost 14 bases and the V segment lost 5 bases, leaving 9 bases of the junction unmatched. The CDR3 is 12 amino acids. This CDR3 is CASSGERGREFF. DNA for the CDR3: TGTGCCAGCAGCGGGGAGCGGGGTAGGGAGTTCTTC.

The DNA for the CDR3 is TGTGCCAGCAGCTTAAGGGTGGGGGGGGCCCCAGATACGCAGTATTTT. Amino acid sequence: CASSLRVGGAPDTQYF. This chain connects TRBV11-2 to TRBJ2-3; D may be TRBD2 (7 bases). CDR1 is SGHAT and CDR2 is FQNNGV in the germline V gene. V was cut by 2 bases and J by 4 bases, with 16 bases left in between. The CDR3 loop spans 16 amino acids.